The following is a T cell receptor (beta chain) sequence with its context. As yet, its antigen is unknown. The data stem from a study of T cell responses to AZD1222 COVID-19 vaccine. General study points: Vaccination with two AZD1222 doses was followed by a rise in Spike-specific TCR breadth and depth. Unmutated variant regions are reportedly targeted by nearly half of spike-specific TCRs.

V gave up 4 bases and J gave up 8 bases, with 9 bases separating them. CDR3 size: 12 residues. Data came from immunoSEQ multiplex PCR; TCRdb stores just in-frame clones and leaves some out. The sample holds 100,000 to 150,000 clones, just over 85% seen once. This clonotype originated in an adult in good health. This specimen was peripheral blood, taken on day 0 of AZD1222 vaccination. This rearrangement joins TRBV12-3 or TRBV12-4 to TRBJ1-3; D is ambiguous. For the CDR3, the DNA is TGTGCCAGCAGTTCGGGTCCCTACACCATATATTTT. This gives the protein CASSSGPYTIYF.